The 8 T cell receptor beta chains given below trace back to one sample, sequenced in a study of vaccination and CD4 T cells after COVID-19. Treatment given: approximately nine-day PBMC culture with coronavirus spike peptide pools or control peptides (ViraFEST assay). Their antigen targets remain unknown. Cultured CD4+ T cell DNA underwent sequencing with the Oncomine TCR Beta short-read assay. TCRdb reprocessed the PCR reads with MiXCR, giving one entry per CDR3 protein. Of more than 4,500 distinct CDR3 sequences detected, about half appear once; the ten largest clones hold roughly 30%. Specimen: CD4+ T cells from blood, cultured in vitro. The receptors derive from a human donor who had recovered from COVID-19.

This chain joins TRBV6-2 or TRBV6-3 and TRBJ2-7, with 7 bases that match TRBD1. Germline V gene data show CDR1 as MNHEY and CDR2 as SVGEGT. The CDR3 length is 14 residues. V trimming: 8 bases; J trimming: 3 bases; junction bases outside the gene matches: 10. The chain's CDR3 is CASRNSGTDYEQYF. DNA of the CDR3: TGTGCCAGCCGAAATTCCGGGACAGACTACGAGCAGTACTTC.

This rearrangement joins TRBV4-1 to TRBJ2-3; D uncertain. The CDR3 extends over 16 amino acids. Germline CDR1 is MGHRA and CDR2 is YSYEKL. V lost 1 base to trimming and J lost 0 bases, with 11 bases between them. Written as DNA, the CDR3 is TGCGCCAGCAGCCAAGTAGATTTGGTTAGCACAGATACGCAGTATTTT. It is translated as CASSQVDLVSTDTQYF.

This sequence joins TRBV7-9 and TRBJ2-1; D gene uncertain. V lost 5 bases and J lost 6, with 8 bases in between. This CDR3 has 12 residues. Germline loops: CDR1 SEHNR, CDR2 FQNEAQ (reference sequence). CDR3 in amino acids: CASSPAANEQFF. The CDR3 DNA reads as TGTGCCAGCAGCCCGGCGGCCAATGAGCAGTTCTTC.

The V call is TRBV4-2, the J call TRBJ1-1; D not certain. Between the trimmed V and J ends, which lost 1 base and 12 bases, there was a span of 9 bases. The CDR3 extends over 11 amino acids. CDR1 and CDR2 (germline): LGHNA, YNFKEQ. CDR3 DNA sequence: TGTGCCAGCAGCCAAGGGGAGGCGACTTTCTTT. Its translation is CASSQGEATFF.

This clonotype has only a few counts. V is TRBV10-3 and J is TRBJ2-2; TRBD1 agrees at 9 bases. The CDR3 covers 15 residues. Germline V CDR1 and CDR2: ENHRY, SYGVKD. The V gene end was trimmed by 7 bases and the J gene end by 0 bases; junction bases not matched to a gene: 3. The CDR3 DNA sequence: TGTGCCATCAACAGGGGGCCCACGAACACCGGGGAGCTGTTTTTT. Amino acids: CAINRGPTNTGELFF.

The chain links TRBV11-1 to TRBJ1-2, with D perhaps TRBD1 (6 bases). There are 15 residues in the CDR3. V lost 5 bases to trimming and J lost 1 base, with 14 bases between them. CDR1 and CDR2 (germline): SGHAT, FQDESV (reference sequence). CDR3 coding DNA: TGTGCCAGCAGCCCGATGACAGGCATTAACTATGGCTACACCTTC. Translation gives CASSPMTGINYGYTF.

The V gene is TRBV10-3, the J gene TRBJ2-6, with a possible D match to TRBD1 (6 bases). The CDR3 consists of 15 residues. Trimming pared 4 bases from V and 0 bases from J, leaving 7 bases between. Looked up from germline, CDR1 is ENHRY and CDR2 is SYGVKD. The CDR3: CAISGTVSGANVLTF. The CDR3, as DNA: TGTGCCATCAGTGGGACAGTCTCTGGGGCCAACGTCCTGACTTTC.

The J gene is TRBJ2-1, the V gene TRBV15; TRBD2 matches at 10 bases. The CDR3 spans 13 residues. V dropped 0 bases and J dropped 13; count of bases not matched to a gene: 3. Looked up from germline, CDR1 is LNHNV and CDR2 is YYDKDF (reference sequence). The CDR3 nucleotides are TGTGCCACCAGCAGAGATTTAGCGGGAGGTCAGTTCTTC. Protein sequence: CATSRDLAGGQFF.